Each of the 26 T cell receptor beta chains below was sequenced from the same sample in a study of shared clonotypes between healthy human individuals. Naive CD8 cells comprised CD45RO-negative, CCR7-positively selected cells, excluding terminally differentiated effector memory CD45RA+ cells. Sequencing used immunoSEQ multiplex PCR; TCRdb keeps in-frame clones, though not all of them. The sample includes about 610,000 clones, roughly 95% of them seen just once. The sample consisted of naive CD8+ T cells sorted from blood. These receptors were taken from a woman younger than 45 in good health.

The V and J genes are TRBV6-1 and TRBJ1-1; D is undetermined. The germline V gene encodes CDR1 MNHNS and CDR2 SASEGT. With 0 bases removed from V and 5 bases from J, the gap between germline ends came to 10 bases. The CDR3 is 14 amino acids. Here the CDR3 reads CASSEAPTGTEAFF. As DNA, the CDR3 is TGTGCCAGCAGTGAAGCTCCCACGGGGACTGAAGCTTTCTTT.

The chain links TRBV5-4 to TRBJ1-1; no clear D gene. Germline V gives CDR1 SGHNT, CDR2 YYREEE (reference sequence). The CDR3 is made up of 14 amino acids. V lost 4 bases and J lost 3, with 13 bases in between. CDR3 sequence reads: CASSVGEMDTEAFF. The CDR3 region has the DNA TGTGCCAGCAGCGTTGGTGAAATGGACACTGAAGCTTTCTTT.

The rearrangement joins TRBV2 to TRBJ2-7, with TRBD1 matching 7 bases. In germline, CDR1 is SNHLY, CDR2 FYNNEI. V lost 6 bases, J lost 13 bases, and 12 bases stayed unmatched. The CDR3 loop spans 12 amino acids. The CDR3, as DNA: TGTGCCAGCAGGAGAGGGGGCGGACCAATCTACTTC. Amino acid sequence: CASRRGGGPIYF.

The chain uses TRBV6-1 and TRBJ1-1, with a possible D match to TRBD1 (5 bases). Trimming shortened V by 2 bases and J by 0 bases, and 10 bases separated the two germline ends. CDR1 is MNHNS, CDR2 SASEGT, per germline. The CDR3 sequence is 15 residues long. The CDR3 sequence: CASSEPGGVNTEAFF. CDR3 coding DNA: TGTGCCAGCAGTGAACCGGGGGGGGTGAACACTGAAGCTTTCTTT.

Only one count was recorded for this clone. CDR3 residues: CASSPWGGRAFF. DNA for the CDR3: TGTGCCAGCAGCCCGTGGGGGGGGCGAGCTTTCTTT. The chain joins TRBV13 to TRBJ1-1; tentatively, D is TRBD1 (6 bases). Germline CDR1 PRHDT, CDR2 FYEKMQ (reference sequence). This CDR3 comprises 12 residues. V was cut by 5 bases and J by 10 bases, with 14 bases left in between.

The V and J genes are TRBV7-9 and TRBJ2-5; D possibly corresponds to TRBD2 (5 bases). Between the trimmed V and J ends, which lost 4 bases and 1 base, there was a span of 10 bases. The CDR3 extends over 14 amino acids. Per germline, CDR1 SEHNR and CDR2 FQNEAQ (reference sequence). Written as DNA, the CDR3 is TGTGCCAGCAGCTACGGACTCCTCCAAGAGACCCAGTACTTC. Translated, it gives CASSYGLLQETQYF. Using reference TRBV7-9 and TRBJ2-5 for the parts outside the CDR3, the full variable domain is DTGVSQNPRHKITKRGQNVTFRCDPISEHNRLYWYRQTLGQGPEFLTYFQNEAQLEKSRLLSDRFSAERPKGSFSTLEIQRTEQGDSAMYLCASSYGLLQETQYFGPGTRLLVL.

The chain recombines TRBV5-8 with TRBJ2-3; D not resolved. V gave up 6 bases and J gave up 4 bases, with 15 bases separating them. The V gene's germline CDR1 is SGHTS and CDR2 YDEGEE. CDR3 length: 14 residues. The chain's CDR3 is CASKPSTPADTQYF. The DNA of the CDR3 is TGTGCCAGCAAACCCTCAACCCCAGCAGATACGCAGTATTTT.

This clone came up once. This chain's CDR3 is CASSEMTGGWTGELFF. In DNA form, the CDR3 reads TGCGCCAGCAGTGAGATGACCGGCGGGTGGACCGGGGAGCTGTTTTTT. This rearrangement joins TRBV10-1 to TRBJ2-2; D might be TRBD2 (5 bases). The CDR3 runs to 16 residues. The V end was cut by 2 bases, the J end by 5 bases, with 15 bases between. Per germline, CDR1 WNHNN and CDR2 SYGVQD (reference sequence).

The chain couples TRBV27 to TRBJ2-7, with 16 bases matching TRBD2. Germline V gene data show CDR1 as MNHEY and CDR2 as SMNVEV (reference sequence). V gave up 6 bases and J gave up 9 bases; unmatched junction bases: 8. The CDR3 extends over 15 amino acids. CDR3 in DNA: TGTGCCAGCAGCACCGGGACTAGCGGGAGGGACAGGCAGTACTTC. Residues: CASSTGTSGRDRQYF.

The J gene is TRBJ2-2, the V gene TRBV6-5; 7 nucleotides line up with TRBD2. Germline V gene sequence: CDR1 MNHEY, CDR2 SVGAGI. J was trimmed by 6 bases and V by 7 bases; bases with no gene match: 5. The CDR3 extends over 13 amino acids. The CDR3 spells CASNNRGAGELFF. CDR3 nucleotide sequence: TGTGCCAGCAACAATCGGGGGGCCGGGGAGCTGTTTTTT.

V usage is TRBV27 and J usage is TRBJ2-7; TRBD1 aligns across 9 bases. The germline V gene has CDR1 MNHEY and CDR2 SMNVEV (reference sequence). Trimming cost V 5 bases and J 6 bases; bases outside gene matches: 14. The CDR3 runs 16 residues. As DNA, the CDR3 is TGTGCCAGCAGTCCCCGAACAGGGGGCGCCTTATTCGAGCAGTACTTC. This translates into CASSPRTGGALFEQYF.

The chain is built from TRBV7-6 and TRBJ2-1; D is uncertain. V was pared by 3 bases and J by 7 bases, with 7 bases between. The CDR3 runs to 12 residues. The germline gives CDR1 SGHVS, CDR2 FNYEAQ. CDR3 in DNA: TGTGCCAGCAGCTTGGTCCTGAATGAGCAGTTCTTC. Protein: CASSLVLNEQFF.

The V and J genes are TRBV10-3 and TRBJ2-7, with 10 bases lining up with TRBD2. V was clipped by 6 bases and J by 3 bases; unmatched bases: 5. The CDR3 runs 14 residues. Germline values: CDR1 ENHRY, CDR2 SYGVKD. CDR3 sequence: CAISGSGRIYEQYF. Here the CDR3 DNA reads TGTGCCATCAGCGGTAGCGGGAGGATCTACGAGCAGTACTTC.

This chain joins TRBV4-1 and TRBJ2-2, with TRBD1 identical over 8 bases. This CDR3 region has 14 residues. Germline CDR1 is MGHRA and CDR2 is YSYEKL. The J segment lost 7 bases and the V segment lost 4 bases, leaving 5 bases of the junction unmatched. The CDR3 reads CASSRTGKGGELFF. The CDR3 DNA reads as TGCGCCAGCAGCCGGACAGGGAAGGGCGGGGAGCTGTTTTTT.

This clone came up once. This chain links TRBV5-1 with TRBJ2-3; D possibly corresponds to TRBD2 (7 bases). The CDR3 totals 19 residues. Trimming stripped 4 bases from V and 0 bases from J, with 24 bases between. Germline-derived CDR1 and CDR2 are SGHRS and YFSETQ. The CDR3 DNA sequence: TGCGCCAGCAGCCCCGTCGGGGGGCCAACAAGAGCTAGCACAGATACGCAGTATTTT. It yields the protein CASSPVGGPTRASTDTQYF.

The CDR3 spells CASATGGSDEKLFF. DNA of the CDR3: TGTGCCAGCGCTACAGGGGGCTCAGATGAAAAACTGTTTTTT. This sequence joins TRBV27 and TRBJ1-4, with 9 nucleotides matching TRBD1. CDR1 and CDR2 from the germline V gene are MNHEY and SMNVEV (reference sequence). The trim removed 8 bases at V and 6 bases at J, leaving 7 bases unmatched. The CDR3 has 14 residues.

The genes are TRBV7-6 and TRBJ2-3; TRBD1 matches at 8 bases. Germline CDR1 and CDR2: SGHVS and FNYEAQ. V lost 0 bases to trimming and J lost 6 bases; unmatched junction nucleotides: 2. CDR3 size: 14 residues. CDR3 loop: CASSLATGADTQYF. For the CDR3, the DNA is TGTGCCAGCAGCTTAGCGACAGGGGCGGATACGCAGTATTTT.

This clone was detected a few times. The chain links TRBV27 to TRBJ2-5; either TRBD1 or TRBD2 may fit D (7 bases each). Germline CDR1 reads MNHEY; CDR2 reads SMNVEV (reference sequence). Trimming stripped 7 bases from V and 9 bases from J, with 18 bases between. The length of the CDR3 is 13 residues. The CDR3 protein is CASKGQTGGAQYF. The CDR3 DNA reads TGTGCCAGCAAGGGACAGACGGGGGGTGCCCAGTACTTC.

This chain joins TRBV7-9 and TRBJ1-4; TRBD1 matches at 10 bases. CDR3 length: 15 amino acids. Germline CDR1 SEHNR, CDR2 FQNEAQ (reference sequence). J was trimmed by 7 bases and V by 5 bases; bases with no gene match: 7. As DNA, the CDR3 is TGTGCCAGCAGCCCGGACTGGGACAGGGGTGAAAAACTGTTTTTT. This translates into CASSPDWDRGEKLFF.

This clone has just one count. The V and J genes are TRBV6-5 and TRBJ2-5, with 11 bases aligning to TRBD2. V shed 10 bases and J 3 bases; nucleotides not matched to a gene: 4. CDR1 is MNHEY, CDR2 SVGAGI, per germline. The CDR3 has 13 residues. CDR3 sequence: CAIGTSGKETQYF. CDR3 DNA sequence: TGTGCCATCGGGACTAGCGGAAAAGAGACCCAGTACTTC.

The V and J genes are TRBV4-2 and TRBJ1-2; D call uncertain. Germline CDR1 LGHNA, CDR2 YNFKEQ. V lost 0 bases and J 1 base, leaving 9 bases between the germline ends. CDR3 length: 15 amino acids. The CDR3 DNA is TGTGCCAGCAGCCAAGATCCTGGAGTTAACTATGGCTACACCTTC. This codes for CASSQDPGVNYGYTF.

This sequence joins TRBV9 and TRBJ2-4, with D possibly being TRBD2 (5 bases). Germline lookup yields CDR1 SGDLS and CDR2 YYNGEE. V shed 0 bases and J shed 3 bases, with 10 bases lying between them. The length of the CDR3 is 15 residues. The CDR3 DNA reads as TGTGCCAGCAGCGTAGTAGGTGGGAGCAAAAACATTCAGTACTTC. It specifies CASSVVGGSKNIQYF.

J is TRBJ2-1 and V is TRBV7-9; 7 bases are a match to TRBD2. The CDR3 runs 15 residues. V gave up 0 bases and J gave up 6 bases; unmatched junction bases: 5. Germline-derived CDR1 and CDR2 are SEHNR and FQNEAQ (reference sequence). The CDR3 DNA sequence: TGTGCCAGCAGCTTAGCGCACGGACTAGTCAATGAGCAGTTCTTC. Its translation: CASSLAHGLVNEQFF.

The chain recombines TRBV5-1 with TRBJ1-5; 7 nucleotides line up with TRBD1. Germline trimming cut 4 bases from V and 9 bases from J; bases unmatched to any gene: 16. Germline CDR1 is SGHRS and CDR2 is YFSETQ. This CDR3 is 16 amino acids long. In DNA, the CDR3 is TGCGCCAGCAGCCTTCCGGGACAAGGGGGCGGGAGGCCCCAGCATTTT. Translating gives CASSLPGQGGGRPQHF.

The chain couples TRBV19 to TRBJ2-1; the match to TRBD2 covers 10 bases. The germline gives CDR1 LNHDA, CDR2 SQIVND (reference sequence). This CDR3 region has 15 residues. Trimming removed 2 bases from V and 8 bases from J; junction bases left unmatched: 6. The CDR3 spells CASSIWSGRADEQFF. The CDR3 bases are TGTGCCAGTAGTATATGGAGCGGGAGGGCGGATGAGCAGTTCTTC. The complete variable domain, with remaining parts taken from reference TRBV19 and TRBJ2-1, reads DGGITQSPKYLFRKEGQNVTLSCEQNLNHDAMYWYRQDPGQGLRLIYYSQIVNDFQKGDIAEGYSVSREKKESFPLTVTSAQKNPTAFYLCASSIWSGRADEQFFGPGTRLTVL.

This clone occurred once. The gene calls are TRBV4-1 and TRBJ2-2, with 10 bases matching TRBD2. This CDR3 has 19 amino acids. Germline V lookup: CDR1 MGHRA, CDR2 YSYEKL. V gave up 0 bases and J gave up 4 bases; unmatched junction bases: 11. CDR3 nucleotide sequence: TGCGCCAGCAGCCAAGAGGTGTCCCTAGCGGGAGAAGGCACCGGGGAGCTGTTTTTT. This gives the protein CASSQEVSLAGEGTGELFF.